This TCR beta chain was documented in a study of patients and donors after allogeneic stem cell transplantation. TCRdb ran MiXCR on the RT-PCR reads and lists one entry per CDR3 protein. The profile covers 800,000 to 1,000,000 distinct CDR3 sequences, with more than 15% appearing a single time and roughly 6.4% taken by the ten largest. CDR1 is SNHLY and CDR2 is FYNNEI in the germline V gene. There are 15 residues in the CDR3. J lost 6 bases, V lost 4 bases, and 9 bases had no gene match. The rearrangement joins TRBV2 to TRBJ1-5; 7 positions match TRBD1. The sequenced sample consisted of blood, either unsorted or a sorted T cell fraction (not recorded which). This receptor was identified in a human donor who was either an allogeneic HSCT recipient or a stem cell or donor lymphocyte infusion donor (not recorded which). It is not recorded whose cells these are; they may come from a transplant donor. CDR3 in amino acids: CASSARQGMGQPQHF. The CDR3 bases are TGTGCCAGCAGTGCCAGACAGGGTATGGGTCAGCCCCAGCATTTT.